This T cell receptor beta chain was sequenced in a study of T cells in Graves' hyperthyroidism and ophthalmopathy. The V and J ends lost 4 bases and 2 bases, in that order; junction bases with no gene match: 14. Germline CDR1 and CDR2: LGHDT and YNNKEL (reference sequence). The CDR3 has 18 amino acids. There are a few counts of this clonotype. Its antigen remains unknown. Uncontrolled infection, other autoimmune disease, pregnancy or lactation led to exclusion. Study-wide results and limits: The model forecast ophthalmopathy, anticipating it by a median around 6.5 months before onset. The majority of expanded thyroid clonotypes above 0.001 also appeared in blood.

From RNA transcripts, TCR beta CDR3 regions were amplified. First-round RT-PCR of the TCR CDR3 relied on the HTBI primer set. TCRdb re-called the multiplex PCR reads with MiXCR, one entry per CDR3 protein. The data hold around 500,000 distinct CDR3 sequences, with about 16% observed a single time. The sequencing sample was made of blood. The chain has TRBV3-1 and TRBJ1-3; 7 nucleotides line up with TRBD1. This sequence originates from a woman aged 25 to 39 with Graves' ophthalmopathy. CDR3: CASSRTGTVLGTGNTIYF. In nucleotides, the CDR3 is TGTGCCAGCAGCCGAACCGGGACAGTTCTCGGTACTGGAAACACCATATATTTT.